A single sample is the source of the 22 T cell receptor beta chains below, sequenced in a study of cytomegalovirus exposure and HLA in healthy donors. Some clones are missing from TCRdb's copy, which holds only in-frame ones; the method was immunoSEQ multiplex PCR. Among 100,000 to 150,000 clones listed, roughly 93% were seen once. The material sequenced was PBMCs. These TCRs come from a young woman in good health and CMV-seronegative.

DNA of the CDR3: TGTGCCAGCTCGCTTAGCGGGAGGTCGGGCGGGGAGCTGTTTTTT. Translation gives CASSLSGRSGGELFF. The chain couples TRBV9 to TRBJ2-2; 10 bases match TRBD2. Germline CDR1 SGDLS, CDR2 YYNGEE. CDR3 length equals 15 residues. After removal of 7 bases from V and 7 bases from J, the junction contained 10 bases not matched to a gene.

This rearrangement joins TRBV11-2 to TRBJ2-5, with 9 positions matching TRBD1. J was trimmed by 5 bases and V by 4 bases; bases with no gene match: 2. The CDR3 consists of 13 residues. The germline V gene encodes CDR1 SGHAT and CDR2 FQNNGV. The chain's CDR3 is CASSSTGGETQYF. The CDR3 nucleotides are TGTGCCAGCAGCTCGACAGGGGGGGAGACCCAGTACTTC. Variable domain in full (rest from reference TRBV11-2 and TRBJ2-5): EAGVAQSPRYKIIEKRQSVAFWCNPISGHATLYWYQQILGQGPKLLIQFQNNGVVDDSQLPKDRFSAERLKGVDSTLKIQPAKLEDSAVYLCASSSTGGETQYFGPGTRLLVL.

The chain has TRBV11-1 and TRBJ2-5; no clear D. The V gene's germline CDR1 is SGHAT and CDR2 FQDESV (reference sequence). The CDR3 is made up of 11 amino acids. The V end was cut by 5 bases, the J end by 2 bases, with 3 bases between. This chain's CDR3 is CASSLQETQYF. DNA of the CDR3: TGTGCCAGCAGCCTTCAAGAGACCCAGTACTTC. Complete variable domain (other parts from reference TRBV11-1 and TRBJ2-5): EAEVAQSPRYKITEKSQAVAFWCDPISGHATLYWYRQILGQGPELLVQFQDESVVDDSQLPKDRFSAERLKGVDSTLKIQPAELGDSAMYLCASSLQETQYFGPGTRLLVL.

The rearrangement joins TRBV30 to TRBJ1-5, with D possibly TRBD1 on 6 matching bases. Trimming shortened V by 5 bases and J by 4 bases, and 15 bases separated the two germline ends. Germline CDR1 reads GTSNPN; CDR2 reads SVGIG (reference sequence). The CDR3 covers 14 residues. The CDR3 DNA is TGTGCCTGGCGACGAGGGGGAGGGAATCAGCCCCAGCATTTT. Protein product: CAWRRGGGNQPQHF.

The chain joins TRBV5-4 to TRBJ2-1, with 13 bases matching TRBD2. V lost 4 bases, J lost 9 bases, and 13 bases stayed unmatched. CDR3 length: 17 amino acids. Germline V CDR1 and CDR2: SGHNT, YYREEE (reference sequence). The CDR3 sequence: CASSTVDGTSGTGEQFF. CDR3 sequence (DNA): TGTGCCAGCAGCACGGTCGACGGGACTAGCGGGACGGGTGAGCAGTTCTTC.

V and J are TRBV28 and TRBJ1-1, with a weak D call TRBD1 (6 bases). The CDR3 runs 14 residues. The V gene lost 4 bases and the J gene lost 3 bases, with 12 bases spanning the gap. Germline CDR1 and CDR2: MDHEN and SYDVKM. The CDR3 loop is CASSYVPGDTEAFF. CDR3 coding DNA: TGTGCCAGCAGTTATGTACCAGGGGACACTGAAGCTTTCTTT. Filled out from reference TRBV28 and TRBJ1-1, the complete variable domain reads DVKVTQSSRYLVKRTGEKVFLECVQDMDHENMFWYRQDPGLGLRLIYFSYDVKMKEKGDIPEGYSVSREKKERFSLILESASTNQTSMYLCASSYVPGDTEAFFGQGTRLTVV.

The V and J genes are TRBV19 and TRBJ1-2; 10 bases align to TRBD1. The germline V gene has CDR1 LNHDA and CDR2 SQIVND (reference sequence). The CDR3 is 17 amino acids. V lost 3 bases to trimming and J lost 5 bases; unmatched junction nucleotides: 12. The CDR3 spells CASSMGTGDIDPYGYTF. CDR3 DNA sequence: TGTGCCAGTAGTATGGGGACAGGGGATATCGATCCGTATGGCTACACCTTC.

V gene TRBV2 combines with J gene TRBJ2-3; TRBD1 agrees at 7 bases. CDR3 length: 15 amino acids. V lost 4 bases to trimming and J lost 5 bases; unmatched junction nucleotides: 9. CDR1 SNHLY and CDR2 FYNNEI come from the germline V gene. In nucleotides, the CDR3 is TGTGCCAGCAGTGGACAGGGCGAAGGACTAGATACGCAGTATTTT. It translates to CASSGQGEGLDTQYF.

The rearrangement links TRBV20-1 to TRBJ2-7; possibly TRBD1 for D (5 bases). The length of the CDR3 is 11 residues. Germline V gene sequence: CDR1 DFQATT, CDR2 SNEGSKA (reference sequence). Trimming stripped 3 bases from V and 6 bases from J, with 9 bases between. The CDR3: CSASRETEQYF. For the CDR3, the DNA is TGCAGTGCTAGCAGGGAAACCGAGCAGTACTTC.

J is TRBJ2-7 and V is TRBV5-1; D remains unclear. This CDR3 comprises 12 residues. V lost 4 bases and J lost 5, with 10 bases in between. In germline, CDR1 is SGHRS, CDR2 YFSETQ. In nucleotides, the CDR3 is TGCGCCAGCAGCCCCCACAGTGACGAGCAGTACTTC. Residues: CASSPHSDEQYF.

This chain connects TRBV12-2 to TRBJ2-7; TRBD2 is the table's D call, not checked against the DNA. TRBV12-2 is a listed pseudogene. The CDR3 has 17 residues. CDR3 sequence (DNA): TGTGCAAGTCGCACAAGACTAGCGGGGAGGAGCTCCTACGAGCAGTACTTC. This encodes CASRTRLAGRSSYEQYF.

This chain uses TRBV28 with TRBJ2-7, with unresolved D. Germline V gives CDR1 MDHEN, CDR2 SYDVKM. Trimming removed 3 bases at V and 1 base at J, with 4 bases between. The CDR3 sequence is 12 residues long. The CDR3 nucleotides are TGTGCCAGCAGTTTCCTATCCTACGAGCAGTACTTC. Residues: CASSFLSYEQYF.

This chain links TRBV28 with TRBJ2-3; TRBD2 is a possible D gene (7 bases). Trimming stripped 4 bases from V and 2 bases from J, with 13 bases between. CDR1 is MDHEN, CDR2 SYDVKM, per germline. The CDR3 runs to 15 residues. In DNA form, the CDR3 reads TGTGCCAGCAGTTCGGGGGGCTCCCCCACAGATACGCAGTATTTT. Translating gives CASSSGGSPTDTQYF.

This chain uses TRBV5-5 with TRBJ1-4, with D perhaps TRBD1 (6 bases). Trimming took off 0 bases at V and 2 bases at J, with 8 bases between the two ends. The CDR3 is 15 residues long. The germline V gene encodes CDR1 SGHKS and CDR2 YYEKEE (reference sequence). The CDR3 reads CASSLVQGTNEKLFF. For the CDR3, the DNA is TGTGCCAGCAGCTTGGTACAGGGCACTAATGAAAAACTGTTTTTT.

This rearrangement joins TRBV9 to TRBJ1-1; D is possibly TRBD1 (5 bases). V lost 4 bases and J lost 4, with 11 bases in between. Germline CDR1 SGDLS, CDR2 YYNGEE. The CDR3 length is 13 residues. This CDR3 is CASSRRGSTEAFF. CDR3 coding DNA: TGTGCCAGCAGCAGACGGGGGAGCACTGAAGCTTTCTTT. The variable domain in full, completed from reference TRBV9 and TRBJ1-1, reads DSGVTQTPKHLITATGQRVTLRCSPRSGDLSVYWYQQSLDQGLQFLIQYYNGEERAKGNILERFSAQQFPDLHSELNLSSLELGDSALYFCASSRRGSTEAFFGQGTRLTVV.

The rearrangement links TRBV7-9 to TRBJ2-1, with D possibly TRBD1 on 6 matching bases. The germline gives CDR1 SEHNR, CDR2 FQNEAQ (reference sequence). The CDR3 has 14 amino acids. V was cut by 6 bases and J by 4 bases, with 13 bases left in between. In DNA, the CDR3 is TGTGCCAGCAGGACGGACAGCCTGTACAATGAGCAGTTCTTC. It translates to CASRTDSLYNEQFF.

V gene TRBV28 combines with J gene TRBJ2-1; TRBD1 matches at 9 bases. J gave up 12 bases and V 4 bases, and 7 bases lay outside the gene matches. The germline V gene encodes CDR1 MDHEN and CDR2 SYDVKM. The CDR3 length is 13 residues. In DNA form, the CDR3 reads TGTGCCAGCAGTTCGCAACTGGGACAGGGGCAGTTCTTC. Its protein product is CASSSQLGQGQFF. The variable domain in full, completed from reference TRBV28 and TRBJ2-1, reads DVKVTQSSRYLVKRTGEKVFLECVQDMDHENMFWYRQDPGLGLRLIYFSYDVKMKEKGDIPEGYSVSREKKERFSLILESASTNQTSMYLCASSSQLGQGQFFGPGTRLTVL.

The chain is built from TRBV11-2 and TRBJ2-5; D ambiguous. The CDR3 extends over 13 amino acids. Trimming removed 3 bases from V and 1 base from J, with 6 bases in between. The germline CDR1 and CDR2 sequences are SGHAT and FQNNGV. The chain's CDR3 is CASSLILQETQYF. The DNA for the CDR3 is TGTGCCAGCAGCTTGATACTCCAAGAGACCCAGTACTTC. Based on the CDR3 plus reference TRBV11-2 and TRBJ2-5, the full variable domain is EAGVAQSPRYKIIEKRQSVAFWCNPISGHATLYWYQQILGQGPKLLIQFQNNGVVDDSQLPKDRFSAERLKGVDSTLKIQPAKLEDSAVYLCASSLILQETQYFGPGTRLLVL.

This clone appeared once. The chain combines TRBV4-1 with TRBJ2-7; D is ambiguous. This CDR3 region has 15 residues. V was shortened by 0 bases and J by 6 bases, with 15 bases between the two germline ends. CDR1 MGHRA and CDR2 YSYEKL come from the germline V gene. The CDR3 bases are TGCGCCAGCAGCCAAGATTTGGGCCCAGGCCCCGAGCAGTACTTC. It is translated as CASSQDLGPGPEQYF.

The gene calls are TRBV4-1 and TRBJ1-2; 9 bases agree with TRBD1. The CDR3 is 15 residues long. The V and J ends lost 5 bases and 4 bases, in that order; junction bases with no gene match: 8. CDR1 is MGHRA and CDR2 is YSYEKL in the germline V gene. The CDR3 loop reads CASSSRDRAVYGYTF. The DNA of the CDR3 is TGCGCCAGCAGCTCCCGGGACAGGGCAGTCTATGGCTACACCTTC.

V and J are TRBV28 and TRBJ2-3; D perhaps matches TRBD2 (6 bases). The germline V and J ends were trimmed by 4 bases and 0 bases, with 14 bases remaining between them. CDR1 MDHEN and CDR2 SYDVKM come from the germline V gene. The length of the CDR3 is 16 residues. The CDR3 reads CASSSPQAGSTDTQYF. As DNA, the CDR3 is TGTGCCAGCAGTTCTCCCCAGGCGGGGAGCACAGATACGCAGTATTTT.

The rearrangement links TRBV28 to TRBJ1-5; TRBD1 matches at 7 bases. The germline gives CDR1 MDHEN, CDR2 SYDVKM. After removal of 0 bases from V and 5 bases from J, the junction contained 4 bases not matched to a gene. The CDR3 sequence is 15 residues long. The CDR3 loop reads CASSLWTGYHQPQHF. CDR3 in DNA: TGTGCCAGCAGTTTATGGACAGGGTATCATCAGCCCCAGCATTTT. Full variable domain (remainder filled in from reference TRBV28 and TRBJ1-5): DVKVTQSSRYLVKRTGEKVFLECVQDMDHENMFWYRQDPGLGLRLIYFSYDVKMKEKGDIPEGYSVSREKKERFSLILESASTNQTSMYLCASSLWTGYHQPQHFGDGTRLSIL.